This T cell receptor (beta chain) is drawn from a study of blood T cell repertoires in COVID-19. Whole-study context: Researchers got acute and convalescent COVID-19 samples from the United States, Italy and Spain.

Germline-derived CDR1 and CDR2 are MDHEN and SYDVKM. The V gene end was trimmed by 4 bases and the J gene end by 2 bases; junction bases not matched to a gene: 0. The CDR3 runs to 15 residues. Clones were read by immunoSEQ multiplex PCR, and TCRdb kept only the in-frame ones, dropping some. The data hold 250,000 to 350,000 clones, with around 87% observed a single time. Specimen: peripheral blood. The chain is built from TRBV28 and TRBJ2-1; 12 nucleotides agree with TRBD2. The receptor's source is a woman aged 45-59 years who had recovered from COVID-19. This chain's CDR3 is CASSSSGGAYNEQFF. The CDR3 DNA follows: TGTGCCAGCAGTTCTAGCGGGGGGGCCTACAATGAGCAGTTCTTC.